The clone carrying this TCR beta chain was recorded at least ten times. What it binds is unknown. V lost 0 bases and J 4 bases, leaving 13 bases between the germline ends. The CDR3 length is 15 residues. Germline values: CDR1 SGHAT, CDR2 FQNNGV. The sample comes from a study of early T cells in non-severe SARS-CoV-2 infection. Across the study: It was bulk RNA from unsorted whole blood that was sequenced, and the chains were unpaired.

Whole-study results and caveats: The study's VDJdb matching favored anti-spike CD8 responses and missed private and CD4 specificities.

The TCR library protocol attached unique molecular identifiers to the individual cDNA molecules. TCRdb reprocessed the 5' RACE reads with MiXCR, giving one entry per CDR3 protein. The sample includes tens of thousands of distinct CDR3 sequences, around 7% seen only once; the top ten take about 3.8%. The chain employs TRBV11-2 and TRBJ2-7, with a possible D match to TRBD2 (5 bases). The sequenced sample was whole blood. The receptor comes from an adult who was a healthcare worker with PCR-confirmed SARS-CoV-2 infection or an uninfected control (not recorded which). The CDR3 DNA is TGTGCCAGCAGCTTAGAGAAAGTCGGGATTTACGAGCAGTACTTC. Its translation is CASSLEKVGIYEQYF.